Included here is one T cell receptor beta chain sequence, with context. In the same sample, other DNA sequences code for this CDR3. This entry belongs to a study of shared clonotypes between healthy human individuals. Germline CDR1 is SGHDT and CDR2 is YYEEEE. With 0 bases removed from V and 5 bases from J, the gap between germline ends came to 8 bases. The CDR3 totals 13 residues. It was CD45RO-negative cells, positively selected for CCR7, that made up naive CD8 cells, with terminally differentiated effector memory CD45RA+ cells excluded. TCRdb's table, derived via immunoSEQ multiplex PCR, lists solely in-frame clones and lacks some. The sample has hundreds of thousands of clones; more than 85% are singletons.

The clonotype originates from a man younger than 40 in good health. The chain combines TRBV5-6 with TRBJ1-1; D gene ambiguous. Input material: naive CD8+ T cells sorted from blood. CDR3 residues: CASSLGAGTEAFF. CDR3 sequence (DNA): TGTGCCAGCAGCTTGGGTGCTGGGACTGAAGCTTTCTTT.